This TCR beta chain is drawn from a study of blood T cell repertoires in COVID-19 (dated by TCRdb to 2018 to 2020). Background on the whole study: Collaborator samples came from the United States, Italy and Spain and covered acute and convalescent phases of COVID-19. The material from the prospective study consisted of cDNA or gDNA derived from T cells, B-cell-depleted T cells, or PBMCs. A de-identified subject ID, COVID-19 status, age in years and sex were almost always included in the sample metadata. Deeply sampled blood TCRbeta repertoires from subjects exposed to, actively infected with, or recovered from COVID-19 were included in the dataset. Where available, HLA class I and class II types were taken from metadata supplied by the sample provider and were not determined by assay-based typing. The samples were drawn from the first 160 participants of the ongoing ImmuneRACE study and from more than 1,000 subjects provided by 6 global collaborators. The repertoires were made available in a free public database intended to serve as a resource for research on the immune response to SARS-CoV-2.

As concerns this clone: The specificity of this receptor is unknown. The sample holds no much larger clone one base away, and base qualities are not on file.

Broader findings and caveats from the paper: The quantity of clinical and demographic metadata differed by source and by participant and was supplied without curation.

From a lookup of the germline V gene (reference sequence), CDR1 and CDR2 are DFQATT and SNEGSKA. The CDR3, cysteine through phenylalanine, is 11 amino acids long. Kept here is only the CDR3 DNA, which spans 33 bases and is read in frame from base 1. The junction shows trimming of 5 bases on V and 5 bases on J, plus 7 bases between the germline ends. The immunoSEQ Assay, a bias-controlled multiplex PCR, was used to amplify TCRbeta CDR3 regions from genomic DNA. In the source study's methods: The number of nucleated cells in each sample was estimated from the amplification of reference gene primers within the assay. To quantify the absolute abundance of each unique TCRbeta CDR3 rearrangement, sequence reads were collapsed and filtered. Productive Simpson clonality was computed per sample as the square root of Simpson's diversity index over productive rearrangements. TCRdb retrieved this table from immuneACCESS and kept in-frame rearrangements only. Not all clones are present; in checked studies, unresolved V genes account for under half, and no reason is known for the remainder. That table is the source of V, J and clone size, and D and trimming were worked out from the DNA. This sample comprises around 99,000 clones, 75% to 90% of them detected only once. The top ten constitute approximately 18% of the sample.

Collaborating institutions collected whole blood in K2EDTA tubes following their own protocols. For TCRbeta analysis, collaborators shipped samples in one of three forms: frozen whole blood, isolated PBMCs, or DNA extracted from either of those sample types. The specimen sequenced was peripheral blood. This clonotype was sampled from a woman aged 60-70 years with acute or convalescent COVID-19. The chain employs TRBV20-1 and TRBJ2-1, with TRBD2 as a weak D call on 5 bases. The nucleotides are TGCAGTGCTGACGGGGACAATGAGCAGTTCTTC. It translates as CSADGDNEQFF.